These 23 T cell receptor beta chains originate from one sample sequenced in a study of CD8+CD57+ T cells in acquired aplastic anemia. Both TCR beta VDJ combination and CDR3 sequence profiling were carried out. Genomic DNA was the template for this profiling. One entry per CDR3 protein, called by TCRdb with MiXCR from the reads. This table holds about 62,000 distinct CDR3 sequences, around 55% found once. The sequencing sample was made of sorted CD4+, CD8+, or CD8+CD57+ T cells (not recorded which) from PBMCs. The receptors shown here come from a human donor in good health, serving as a control.

This clonotype was detected many times. The CDR3 region is CASSLARSGELFF. The CDR3 DNA is TGTGCCAGCAGCTTGGCCCGTTCCGGGGAGCTGTTTTTT. The chain has TRBV11-2 and TRBJ2-2; D gene unclear. CDR1 and CDR2 (germline): SGHAT, FQNNGV. This CDR3 contains 13 residues. V was shortened by 3 bases and J by 6 bases, with 8 bases between the two germline ends.

By proportion, this clonotype is medium-sized. J is TRBJ1-4 and V is TRBV10-3, with TRBD1 matching 7 bases. The V segment lost 3 bases and the J segment 8 bases; nucleotides outside the gene matches: 9. CDR1 is ENHRY and CDR2 is SYGVKD in the germline V gene. The CDR3 covers 15 residues. CDR3 in DNA: TGTGCCATCAGTGACCCCGGACAGGTCGGCGAAAAACTGTTTTTT. Its protein is CAISDPGQVGEKLFF.

Comment on this clonotype: This CDR3 is missing its conserved last phenylalanine or tryptophan, likely due to a read error. The DNA is omitted, as the CDR3 cannot be located on it reliably, and the CDR3 follows TCRdb's listing. The chain uses TRBV5-1 and TRBJ2-3; no check of the table's D call, TRBD1, against the DNA was made. From germline, CDR1 is SGHRS and CDR2 YFSETQ. The CDR3 sequence runs 15 residues, both termini included. This chain's CDR3 is CASSQRQGAWDTQYL.

This clonotype was counted at least ten times. The J gene is TRBJ1-3, the V gene TRBV5-1; D uncertain. This CDR3 spans 13 amino acids. Trimming removed 4 bases at V and 4 bases at J, with 9 bases between. In germline, CDR1 is SGHRS, CDR2 YFSETQ. CDR3 protein: CASSTQIGNTIYF. For the CDR3, the DNA is TGCGCCAGCAGCACGCAAATCGGAAACACCATATATTTT.

This clonotype was observed at least ten times. The gene calls are TRBV7-2 and TRBJ1-2; 8 bases map to TRBD1. The CDR3 spans 15 residues. Germline V lookup: CDR1 SGHTA, CDR2 FQGNSA. V dropped 5 bases and J dropped 6; count of bases not matched to a gene: 11. CDR3 in amino acids: CASSVLNRGGDGYTF. CDR3 in DNA: TGTGCCAGCAGCGTACTAAACAGGGGGGGAGATGGCTACACCTTC.

This clonotype was observed a single time. V gene TRBV7-9 combines with J gene TRBJ2-7; 8 bases agree with TRBD2. Germline V lookup: CDR1 SEHNR, CDR2 FQNEAQ (reference sequence). This CDR3 is 15 amino acids long. Unmatched junction bases numbered 7, after V lost 3 bases and J lost 3 bases. CDR3 coding DNA: TGTGCCAGCAGCTTTGGACTAGCTAAGGACTACGAGCAGTACTTC. It yields the protein CASSFGLAKDYEQYF.

This clonotype was detected once. CDR3 DNA: TGTGCCATCAGTGAGTCTGGAGATAGCAATCAGCCCCAGCATTTT. It yields the protein CAISESGDSNQPQHF. This chain uses TRBV10-3 with TRBJ1-5; D is ambiguous. The germline V gene encodes CDR1 ENHRY and CDR2 SYGVKD. There are 15 residues in the CDR3. The V and J ends lost 0 bases and 0 bases respectively, with 6 bases between them.

The chain has TRBV3-1 and TRBJ1-2, with TRBD1 identical over 11 bases. Losses at the gene ends were 3 bases for V and 6 bases for J; bases not matched to a gene: 12. The V gene's germline CDR1 is LGHDT and CDR2 YNNKEL (reference sequence). The length of the CDR3 is 17 residues. In nucleotides, the CDR3 is TGTGCCAGCAGCCACCCGGGACAGGGGGATCGAAGAGATGGCTACACCTTC. Translating gives CASSHPGQGDRRDGYTF.

The chain is built from TRBV12-3 or TRBV12-4 and TRBJ1-2; TRBD1 matches 8 bases. The CDR3 is 13 residues long. V lost 5 bases to trimming and J lost 8 bases; unmatched junction nucleotides: 7. The CDR3 loop reads CASSPTGAHGYTF. The CDR3 DNA reads TGTGCCAGCAGTCCGACAGGGGCGCACGGCTACACCTTC.

Many counts were recorded for this clonotype. The chain carries TRBV6-4 and TRBJ2-1; unclear D gene. Trimming took off 3 bases at V and 0 bases at J, with 9 bases between the two ends. The CDR3 has 15 residues. Germline V lookup: CDR1 MRHNA, CDR2 SNTAGT. The CDR3 DNA is TGTGCCAGCAGTGAAAGCGCGAGCTCCTACAATGAGCAGTTCTTC. Its translation is CASSESASSYNEQFF.

The chain has TRBV7-2 and TRBJ1-1; D may be TRBD1 (6 bases). The germline V gene encodes CDR1 SGHTA and CDR2 FQGNSA. The V end was cut by 4 bases, the J end by 0 bases, with 12 bases between. The CDR3 has 15 residues. The CDR3, as DNA: TGTGCCAGCAGCTCGCAAGGGACAATGAACACTGAAGCTTTCTTT. Its protein is CASSSQGTMNTEAFF.

This clonotype was detected ten times or more. The V call is TRBV6-1, the J call TRBJ1-4; D gene unclear. From germline, CDR1 is MNHNS and CDR2 SASEGT. V was shortened by 1 base and J by 7 bases, with 4 bases between the two germline ends. This CDR3 is 12 amino acids long. The CDR3 region has the DNA TGTGCCAGCAGTGAAGTTGGTGAAAAACTGTTTTTT. Protein: CASSEVGEKLFF.

This clonotype was seen ten or more times. This chain uses TRBV7-9 with TRBJ2-3; 12 bases agree with TRBD2. The germline V gene encodes CDR1 SEHNR and CDR2 FQNEAQ (reference sequence). Losses at the gene ends were 5 bases for V and 2 bases for J; bases not matched to a gene: 5. The CDR3 extends over 16 amino acids. The CDR3 nucleotides are TGTGCCAGCAGCCCCCTAGCGGGAGGGAACACAGATACGCAGTATTTT. Translated: CASSPLAGGNTDTQYF.

This clonotype has a single count. The genes are TRBV9 and TRBJ1-5; tentative D call: TRBD1 (5 bases). CDR1 and CDR2 from the germline V gene are SGDLS and YYNGEE. Deletions cut 0 bases from V and 3 bases from J, with 10 bases between. The CDR3 spans 15 residues. CDR3: CASSVGAGLNQPQHF. The CDR3 coding sequence is TGTGCCAGCAGCGTAGGGGCAGGGCTCAATCAGCCCCAGCATTTT.

V and J are TRBV29-1 and TRBJ2-7; D gene unclear. Germline-derived CDR1 and CDR2 are SQVTM and ANQGSEA. This CDR3 is 13 amino acids long. Trimming removed 6 bases from V and 2 bases from J, with 14 bases in between. The DNA of the CDR3 is TGCAGCGTGGCCCCAGGTTCTACCTACGAGCAGTACTTC. It is translated as CSVAPGSTYEQYF.

This clonotype was found many times. The chain is built from TRBV12-3 or TRBV12-4 and TRBJ2-3; 9 nucleotides match TRBD1. Germline trimming cut 7 bases from V and 3 bases from J; bases unmatched to any gene: 11. This CDR3 is 16 amino acids long. The CDR3 loop reads CASTQTGGGSTDTQYF. CDR3 nucleotide sequence: TGTGCCAGCACCCAAACAGGGGGCGGTTCTACAGATACGCAGTATTTT.

The chain links TRBV24-1 to TRBJ1-2; D gene ambiguous. The CDR3 length is 13 residues. The V end lost 5 bases, the J end lost 6 bases, and 12 bases lay between the germline ends. In germline, CDR1 is KGHDR, CDR2 SFDVKD. DNA of the CDR3: TGTGCCACCAGTGTTTCCTTTGCGGATGGCTACACCTTC. It translates to CATSVSFADGYTF.

This clonotype showed up many times. Here the CDR3 reads CAWSKVMSGEQYF. CDR3 nucleotide sequence: TGTGCCTGGAGCAAGGTAATGTCGGGAGAGCAGTACTTC. The J gene is TRBJ2-7, the V gene TRBV30; TRBD2 might be the D (5 bases). The CDR3 totals 13 residues. Germline loops: CDR1 GTSNPN, CDR2 SVGIG (reference sequence). The V gene lost 3 bases and the J gene lost 7 bases, with 16 bases spanning the gap.

There are many counts of this clonotype. This chain joins TRBV12-3 or TRBV12-4 and TRBJ2-5, with 8 bases aligning to TRBD1. The CDR3 has 15 amino acids. Trimming at V came to 5 bases and at J to 3 bases, leaving 8 bases not matched to a gene. The CDR3 DNA sequence: TGTGCCAGCAGTGAACCGGGACAGGCTGAAGAGACCCAGTACTTC. Its translation is CASSEPGQAEETQYF.

The chain combines TRBV10-1 with TRBJ1-1; D is perhaps TRBD1 (5 bases). This CDR3 spans 16 amino acids. In germline, CDR1 is WNHNN, CDR2 SYGVQD (reference sequence). V was pared by 5 bases and J by 1 base, with 17 bases between. CDR3 protein: CASSRTAGGGNTEAFF. The CDR3 DNA reads as TGCGCCAGCAGTCGGACCGCGGGGGGGGGGAACACTGAAGCTTTCTTT.

In its sample, this clonotype was seen many times. The rearrangement uses TRBV30 and TRBJ1-6; D is unclear. Per the germline V gene, CDR1 is GTSNPN and CDR2 is SVGIG (reference sequence). With 0 bases removed from V and 8 bases from J, the gap between germline ends came to 14 bases. This CDR3 is 15 amino acids long. As DNA, the CDR3 is TGTGCCTGGAGTGTACGTCGAAGTAGTGATTCACCCCTCCACTTT. Amino acids: CAWSVRRSSDSPLHF. The full variable domain, in which reference TRBV30 and TRBJ1-6 provide the parts outside the CDR3, is SQTIHQWPATLVQPVGSPLSLECTVEGTSNPNLYWYRQAAGRGLQLLFYSVGIGQISSEVPQNLSASRPQDRQFILSSKKLLLSDSGFYLCAWSVRRSSDSPLHFGNGTRLTVT.

The chain has TRBV7-9 and TRBJ1-1; D remains unclear. This CDR3 has 11 amino acids. Germline loops: CDR1 SEHNR, CDR2 FQNEAQ (reference sequence). Trimming left V 5 bases short and J 3 bases short, with 4 bases between. In DNA form, the CDR3 reads TGTGCCAGCAGCCAACACACTGAAGCTTTCTTT. Residues: CASSQHTEAFF. Full variable domain (outside the CDR3, taken from reference TRBV7-9 and TRBJ1-1): DTGVSQNPRHKITKRGQNVTFRCDPISEHNRLYWYRQTLGQGPEFLTYFQNEAQLEKSRLLSDRFSAERPKGSFSTLEIQRTEQGDSAMYLCASSQHTEAFFGQGTRLTVV.

Regarding this clonotype: A junction boundary mismatches the germline segment, possibly from a read error. The V and J genes are TRBV10-3 and TRBJ2-1; D gene unclear. CDR1 is ENHRY, CDR2 SYGVKD, per germline. This CDR3 has 15 residues. The CDR3 loop is CATSERTSSYNEQFF. The CDR3 nucleotides read TGTGCCACCAGTGAACGTACGAGCTCCTACAATGAGCAGTTCTTC.